The 3 T cell receptor beta chains in this list originate from one sample, sequenced in a study of control samples from healthy donors and cancer patients. Clones were sequenced by immunoSEQ multiplex PCR, and TCRdb holds only the in-frame ones, with some missing. The sample lists about 120,000 clones, around 88% occurring once. Sequenced material: blood. Every receptor here comes from a man aged 40-49 years in good health.

V and J are TRBV5-1 and TRBJ1-2, with D tentatively TRBD1 (6 bases). The CDR3 runs 14 residues. Germline lookup yields CDR1 SGHRS and CDR2 YFSETQ. Trimming pared 1 base from V and 3 bases from J, leaving 10 bases between. The DNA for the CDR3 is TGCGCCAGCAGCTTGACAGGGTTGGACTATGGCTACACCTTC. Protein: CASSLTGLDYGYTF.

This clone was recorded once. This rearrangement joins TRBV7-9 to TRBJ2-7; 7 bases line up with TRBD1. The CDR3 is made up of 16 amino acids. The germline gives CDR1 SEHNR, CDR2 FQNEAQ (reference sequence). V was pared by 5 bases and J by 1 base, with 11 bases of the junction left unmatched. Written as DNA, the CDR3 is TGTGCCAGCAGCCACGGACGTAGGGGGCATTCCTACGAGCAGTACTTC. It encodes CASSHGRRGHSYEQYF.

CDR3: CASSGRGQGARNEQFF. The DNA for the CDR3 is TGTGCCAGCAGTGGCCGGGGACAGGGGGCAAGGAATGAGCAGTTCTTC. The rearrangement links TRBV6-1 to TRBJ2-1; the match to TRBD1 covers 12 bases. Per germline, CDR1 MNHNS and CDR2 SASEGT. Trimming at V came to 4 bases and at J to 7 bases, leaving 8 bases not matched to a gene. The length of the CDR3 is 16 residues.